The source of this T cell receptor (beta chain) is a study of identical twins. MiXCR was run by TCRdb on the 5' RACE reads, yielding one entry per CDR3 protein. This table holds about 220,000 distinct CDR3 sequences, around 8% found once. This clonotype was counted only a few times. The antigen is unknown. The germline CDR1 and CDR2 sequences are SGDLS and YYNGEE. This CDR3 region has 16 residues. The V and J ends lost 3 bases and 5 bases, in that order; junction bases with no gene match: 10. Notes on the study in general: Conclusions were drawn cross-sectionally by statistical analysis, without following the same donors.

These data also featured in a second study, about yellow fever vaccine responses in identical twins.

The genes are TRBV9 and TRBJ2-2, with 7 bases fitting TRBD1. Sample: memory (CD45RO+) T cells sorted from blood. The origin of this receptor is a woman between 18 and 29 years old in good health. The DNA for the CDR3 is TGTGCCAGCAGCGCAGCTGGGACAGTTCATACCGGGGAGCTGTTTTTT. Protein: CASSAAGTVHTGELFF.